Listed here is a single T cell receptor beta chain. No cognate antigen has been identified for it. No qualities accompany the bases; no much larger clone lies one base away. These data belong to a study of OX40 agonist ivuxolimab in advanced cancers. About the investigation overall: Ivuxolimab, which targeted the costimulatory receptor OX40 (CD134), was an agonistic, fully human IgG2 monoclonal antibody. Intravenous ivuxolimab was administered to patients every 2 weeks at six dose levels: 0.01, 0.1, 0.3, 1.5, 3 and 10 mg/kg. Of the roughly 51 patients in dose escalation, approximately 20 had hepatocellular carcinoma, some 15 had melanoma, 9 had renal cell carcinoma and 9 had head and neck cancer. In the dose-escalation cohort, 82.7% of patients were male, and the mean age was around 60 years, with a range of about 20 to 79. Patients were allowed to have had prior anti-PD-1, anti-PD-L1 or anti-CTLA-4 therapy, and approximately 40% of the dose-escalation patients had been treated with checkpoint inhibitors. Three dose-escalation patients achieved partial responses, one with hepatocellular carcinoma and two with cutaneous melanoma. Peripheral TCRbeta sequencing aimed to test whether ivuxolimab altered TCR sequence diversity and caused clonal T-cell expansion. The paper describes the monotherapy dose-escalation part (N ≈ 52 patients) of the phase I trial of ivuxolimab. The study at large found these results: Partial responders in the 0.1-3.0 mg/kg groups had among the lowest normalized peripheral clonal expansion, especially among CD8+ T cells. Low levels of normalized T-cell clonal expansion were also seen in some nonresponding patients. The antigen specificity of the clonally expanded peripheral T cells was not determined. At doses of 0.1 to 3.0 mg/kg, clonal expansion of both CD4+ and CD8+ blood T cells was observed from baseline to week 6. After ivuxolimab, more expanded clones were found on average in CD8+ T cells than in CD4+ T cells.

Reading from cysteine to phenylalanine, the CDR3 counts 13 amino acids. CDR3 DNA only is kept here, 39 bases in frame from base 1. V and J are truncated by 4 bases and 8 bases respectively, leaving an intervening sequence of 12 bases. CDR1 and CDR2, looked up from the germline V gene (reference sequence), are SEHNR and FQNEAQ. Patients with a history of autoimmune disease or receiving systemic immunosuppression were excluded from the trial. Peripheral blood for TCR sequencing was collected from all dose cohorts at baseline, on cycle 4 day 1, and on cycle 7 day 1. Samples came from an open-label, multicenter, first-in-human phase I dose-escalation trial of ivuxolimab. Adults with locally advanced or metastatic melanoma, renal cell carcinoma, hepatocellular carcinoma or head and neck squamous cell carcinoma were enrolled in the trial. Before TCR sequencing, CD4+ T cells and CD8+ T cells from peripheral blood were sorted into separate populations.

Genomic DNA was extracted from sorted cells for sequencing of the TCRbeta CDR3 region. The immunoSEQ Assay was used for sequencing of TCRbeta CDR3 regions. In TCRdb, the immuneACCESS table is reduced to in-frame sequences with V and J assigned. These tables do not hold every clone; where another copy was compared, an unresolved V gene accounts for under half, and the others remain unexplained. This sample holds 60,000 or so clones; roughly 84% were observed only once. The ten top clones hold about 1.9% of the sample. Source: CD4+ or CD8+ T cells sorted from blood, taken in a trial of the OX40 agonist ivuxolimab. The clonotype originates from an adult with an advanced solid tumor such as melanoma, head and neck, liver or kidney cancer. The rearrangement combines TRBV7-9 with TRBJ1-5; the D gene is perhaps TRBD1, on 5 matching bases. The CDR3 loop reads CASSWRQGEPQHF. The DNA reads as follows: TGTGCCAGCAGCTGGAGGCAGGGAGAGCCCCAGCATTTT.